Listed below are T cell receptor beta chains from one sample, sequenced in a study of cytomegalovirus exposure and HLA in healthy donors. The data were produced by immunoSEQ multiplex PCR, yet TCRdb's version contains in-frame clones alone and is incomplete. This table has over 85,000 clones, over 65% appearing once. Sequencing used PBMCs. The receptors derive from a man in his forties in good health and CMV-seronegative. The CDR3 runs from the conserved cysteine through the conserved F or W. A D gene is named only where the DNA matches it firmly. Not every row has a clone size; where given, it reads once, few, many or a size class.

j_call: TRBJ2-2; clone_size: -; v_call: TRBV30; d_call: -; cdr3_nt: TGTGCCTGGAGCCGGACACGTGTGAACACCGGGGAGCTGTTTTTT; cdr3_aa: CAWSRTRVNTGELFF
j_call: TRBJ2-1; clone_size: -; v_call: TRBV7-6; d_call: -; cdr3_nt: TGTGCCAGCAGCCCCGACAATGAGCAGTTCTTC; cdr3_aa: CASSPDNEQFF
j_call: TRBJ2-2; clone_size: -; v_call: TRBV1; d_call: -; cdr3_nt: TGCACCAGCAGCCAAGACAACCGGACTAGCGGGGGGTCCACAACGTCTCACGGGGAGCTGTTTTTT; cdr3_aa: CTSSQDNRTSGGSTTSHGELFF
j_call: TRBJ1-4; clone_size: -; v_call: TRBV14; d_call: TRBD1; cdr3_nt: TGTGCCAGCAGCCAAGATAGGGGCAGGGGGGCTAATGAAAAACTGTTTTTT; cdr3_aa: CASSQDRGRGANEKLFF
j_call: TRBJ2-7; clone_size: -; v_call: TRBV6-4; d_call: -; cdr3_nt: TGTGCCAGCAGTGGCGACAGACGACCCTTCTACGAGCAGTACTTC; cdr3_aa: CASSGDRRPFYEQYF
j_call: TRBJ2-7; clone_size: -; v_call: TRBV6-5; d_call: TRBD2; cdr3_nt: TGTGCCAGCAGTAGACTTACAGCGGGGGCCTACGAGCAGTACTTC; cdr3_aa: CASSRLTAGAYEQYF
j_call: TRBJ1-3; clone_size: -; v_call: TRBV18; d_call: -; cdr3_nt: TGTGCCAGCTCACCGGACAGCGGCTCTGGAAACACCATATATTTT; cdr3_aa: CASSPDSGSGNTIYF
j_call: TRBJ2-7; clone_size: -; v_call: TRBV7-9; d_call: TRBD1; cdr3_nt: TGTGCCAGCAGCTTAGTTCACGGACAGGGCGGTCTCCACGAGCAGTACTTC; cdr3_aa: CASSLVHGQGGLHEQYF
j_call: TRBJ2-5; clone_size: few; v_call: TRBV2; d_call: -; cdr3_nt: TGTGCCAGCAGTGAAGTGGCCCCGCTCGGACTCTTACAAGAGACCCAGTACTTC; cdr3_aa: CASSEVAPLGLLQETQYF
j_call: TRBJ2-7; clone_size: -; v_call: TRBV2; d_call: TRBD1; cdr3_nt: TGTGCCAGCAGTGAAGCGCGGACAGGGAACTACGAGCAGTACTTC; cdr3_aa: CASSEARTGNYEQYF
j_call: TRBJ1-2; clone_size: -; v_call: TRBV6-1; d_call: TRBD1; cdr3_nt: TGTGCCAGCAGTGAAATGACAGGGGTTGGTGGCTACACCTTC; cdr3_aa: CASSEMTGVGGYTF
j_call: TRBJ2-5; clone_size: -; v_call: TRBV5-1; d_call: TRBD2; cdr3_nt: TGCGCCAGCAGCTTGGGTACCGGGGGGGCCTGGGAGACCCAGTACTTC; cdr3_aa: CASSLGTGGAWETQYF
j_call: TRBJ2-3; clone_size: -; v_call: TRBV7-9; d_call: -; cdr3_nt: TGTGCCAGGTGCCCCCGGACAGACAGCACAGATACGCAGTATTTT; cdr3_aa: CARCPRTDSTDTQYF
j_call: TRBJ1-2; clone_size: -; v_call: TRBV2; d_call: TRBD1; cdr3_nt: TGTGCCAGCAAGGGACAGGGTATCGGTGGGTATGGCTACACCTTC; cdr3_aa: CASKGQGIGGYGYTF
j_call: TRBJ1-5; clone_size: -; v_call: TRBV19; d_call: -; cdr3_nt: TGTGCTAGTAGTATTCAGCCCCGGGACTACCTCAGCAATCAGCCCCAGCATTTT; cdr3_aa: CASSIQPRDYLSNQPQHF
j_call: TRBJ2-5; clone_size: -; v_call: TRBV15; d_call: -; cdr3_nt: TGTGCCACCAGCAGAAGCACTAGTTCTTTTGAGACCCAGTACTTC; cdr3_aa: CATSRSTSSFETQYF
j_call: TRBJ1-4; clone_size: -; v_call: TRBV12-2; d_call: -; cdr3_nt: TGTGCAAGTCGCCGCCATCCTTTAGGTCCGACAGATGAAAAACTGTTTTTT; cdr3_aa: CASRRHPLGPTDEKLFF
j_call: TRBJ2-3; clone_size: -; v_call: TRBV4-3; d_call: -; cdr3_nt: TGCGCCAGCAGCCGAGCTTTTTCAGATACGCAGTATTTT; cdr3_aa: CASSRAFSDTQYF
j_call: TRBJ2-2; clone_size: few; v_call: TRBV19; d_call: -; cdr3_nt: TGTGCCAGTAGTGTAAAACTAGCCGCCGGGGAGCTGTTTTTT; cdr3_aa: CASSVKLAAGELFF
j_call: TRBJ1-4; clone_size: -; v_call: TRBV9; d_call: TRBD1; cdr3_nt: TGTGCCAGCAGCGTAAGTCGAGGGGGCGGAGAAAAACTGTTTTTT; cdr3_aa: CASSVSRGGGEKLFF
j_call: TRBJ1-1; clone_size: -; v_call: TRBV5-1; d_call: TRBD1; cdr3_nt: TGCGCCAGCAGCCGGGACAGCCAAGCTTTCTTT; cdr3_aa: CASSRDSQAFF
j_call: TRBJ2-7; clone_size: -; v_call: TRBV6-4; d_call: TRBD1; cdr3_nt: TGTGCCAGCAGCCAGGACAGGGGGTCGTACGAGCAGTACTTC; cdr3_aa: CASSQDRGSYEQYF
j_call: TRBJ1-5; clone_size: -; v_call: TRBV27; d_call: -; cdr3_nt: TGTGCCAGCAGTTCACCAGGATGGTATAGCAATCAGCCCCAGCATTTT; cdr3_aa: CASSSPGWYSNQPQHF
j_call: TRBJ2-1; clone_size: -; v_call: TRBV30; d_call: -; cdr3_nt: TGTGCCTGGAGTGGGGGGTTAGCGGATAATGAGCAGTTCTTC; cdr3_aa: CAWSGGLADNEQFF
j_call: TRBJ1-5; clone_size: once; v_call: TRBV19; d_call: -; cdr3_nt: TGTGCCAGTACCCCGACAGGCAGACCCAATCAGCCCCAGCATTTT; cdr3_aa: CASTPTGRPNQPQHF
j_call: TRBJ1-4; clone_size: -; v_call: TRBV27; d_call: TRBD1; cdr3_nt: TGTGCCAGCAGTCCTGCCGGGACAGGGTTGCGCCTCGGAAAACTGTTTTTT; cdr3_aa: CASSPAGTGLRLGKLFF
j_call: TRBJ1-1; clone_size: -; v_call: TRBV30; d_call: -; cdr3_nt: TGTGCCTGGAGTGTAAAGGCGGCAGGGGCGGATGAAGCTTTCTTT; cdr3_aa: CAWSVKAAGADEAFF
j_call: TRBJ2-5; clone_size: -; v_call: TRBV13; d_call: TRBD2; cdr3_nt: TGTGCCAGCAGCTTCGCGGGACTAGGAAAAGAGACCCAGTACTTC; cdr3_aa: CASSFAGLGKETQYF
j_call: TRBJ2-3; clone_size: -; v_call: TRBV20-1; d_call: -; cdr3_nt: TGCAGTGCTAGATACGGAGATACGCAGTATTTT; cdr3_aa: CSARYGDTQYF
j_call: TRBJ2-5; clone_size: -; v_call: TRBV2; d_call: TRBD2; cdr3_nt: TGTGCCAGCAGACCTGGGACTAGCGGGGGGGCCGGAGAGACCCAGTACTTC; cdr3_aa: CASRPGTSGGAGETQYF
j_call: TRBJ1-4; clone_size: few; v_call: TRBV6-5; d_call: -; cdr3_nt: TGTGCCAGCAGCCAAACCATCACAGAAAATGAAAAACTGTTTTTT; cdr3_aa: CASSQTITENEKLFF
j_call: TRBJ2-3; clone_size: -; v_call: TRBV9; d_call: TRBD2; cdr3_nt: TGTGCCAGCAGCCCCGTCCCAGCTAGCGGGGTTCCAGATACGCAGTATTTT; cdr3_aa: CASSPVPASGVPDTQYF
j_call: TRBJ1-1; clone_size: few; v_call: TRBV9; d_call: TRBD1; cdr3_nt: TGTGCCAGCAGGAAGGGACAGGGGGCGTCGGAAGCTTTCTTT; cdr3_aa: CASRKGQGASEAFF
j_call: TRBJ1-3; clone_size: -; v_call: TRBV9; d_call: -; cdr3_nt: TGTGCCAGCAGCGTTAGATCAGGGGATGGAAACACCATATATTTT; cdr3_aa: CASSVRSGDGNTIYF
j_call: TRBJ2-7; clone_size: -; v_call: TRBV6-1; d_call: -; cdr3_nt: TGTGCCAGCAGTGGCGAGGGAACCTACGAGCAGTACTTC; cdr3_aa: CASSGEGTYEQYF
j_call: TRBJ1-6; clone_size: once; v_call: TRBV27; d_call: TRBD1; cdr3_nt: TGTGCCAGCAGTCCACGAAACAGGGGGCATAATTCACCCCTCCACTTT; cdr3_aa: CASSPRNRGHNSPLHF
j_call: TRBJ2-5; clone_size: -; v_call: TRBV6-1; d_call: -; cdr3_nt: TGTGCCAGCAGTGAAGGATCGGGGGTCCTAGAGACCCAGTACTTC; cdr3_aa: CASSEGSGVLETQYF
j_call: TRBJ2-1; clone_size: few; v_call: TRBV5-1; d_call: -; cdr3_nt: TGCGCCAGCAGCTTGTTCCAGCGGAATGAGCAGTTCTTC; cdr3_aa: CASSLFQRNEQFF
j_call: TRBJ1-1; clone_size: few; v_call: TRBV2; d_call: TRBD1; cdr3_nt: TGTGCCAGCAGTGTAAACAGGGGCGAGAACACTGAAGCTTTCTTT; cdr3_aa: CASSVNRGENTEAFF
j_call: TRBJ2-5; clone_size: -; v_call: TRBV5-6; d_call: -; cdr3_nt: TGTGCCAGCAGCTTGGTAGGAGGGGGCGTAGAGACCCAGTACTTC; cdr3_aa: CASSLVGGGVETQYF
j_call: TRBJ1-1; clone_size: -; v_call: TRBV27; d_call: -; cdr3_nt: TGTGCCAGCAGTCCCAGACACCTCACTGAAGCTTTCTTT; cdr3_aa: CASSPRHLTEAFF
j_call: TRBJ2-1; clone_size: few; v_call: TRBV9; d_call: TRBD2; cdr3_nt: TGTGCCAGCAGCGTTTTAGCGGGGGTTGGTGATGAGCAGTTCTTC; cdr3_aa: CASSVLAGVGDEQFF
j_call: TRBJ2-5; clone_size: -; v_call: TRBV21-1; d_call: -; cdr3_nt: TGTGCCAGCAGCAGTGGGACAGGGGACGGGACCCAGTACTTC; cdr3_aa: CASSSGTGDGTQYF
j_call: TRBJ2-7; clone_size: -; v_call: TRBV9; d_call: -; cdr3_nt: TGTGCCAGCAGCGTAGCTGAGGGCTACGAGCAGTACTTC; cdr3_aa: CASSVAEGYEQYF
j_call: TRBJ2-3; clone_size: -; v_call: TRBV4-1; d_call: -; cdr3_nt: TGCGCCAGCAGCCAAGAAGCCGTCACAGATACGCAGTATTTT; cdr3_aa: CASSQEAVTDTQYF
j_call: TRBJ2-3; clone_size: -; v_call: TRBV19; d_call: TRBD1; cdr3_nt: TGTGCCAGCTCTGGGGCACGGACAGGGAACACAGATACGCAGTATTTT; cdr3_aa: CASSGARTGNTDTQYF
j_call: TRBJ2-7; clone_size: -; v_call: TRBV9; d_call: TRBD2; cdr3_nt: TGTGCCAGCAGCCTCGGGACTAGCTCTTTCTACGAGCAGTACTTC; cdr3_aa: CASSLGTSSFYEQYF
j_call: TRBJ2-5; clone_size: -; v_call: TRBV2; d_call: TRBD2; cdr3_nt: TGTGCCAGCAGTGACTTTAGCGGGGGGGCGGGCCAAGAGACCCAGTACTTC; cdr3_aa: CASSDFSGGAGQETQYF
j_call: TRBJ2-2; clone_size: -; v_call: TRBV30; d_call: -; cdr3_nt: TGTGCCTGGAACGGGTACACCGGGGAGCTGTTTTTT; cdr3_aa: CAWNGYTGELFF
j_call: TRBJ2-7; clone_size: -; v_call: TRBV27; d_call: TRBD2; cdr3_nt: TGTGCCAGCAGTTTAGCGGGGGGCTTATCCTACGAGCAGTACTTC; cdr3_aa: CASSLAGGLSYEQYF
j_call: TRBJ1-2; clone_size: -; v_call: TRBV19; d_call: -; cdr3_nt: TGTGCCAGTAGTGGGGCTCCCCACTATGGCTACACCTTC; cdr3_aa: CASSGAPHYGYTF
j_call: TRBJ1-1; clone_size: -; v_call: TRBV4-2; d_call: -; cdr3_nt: TGTGCCAGCAGCCAAGTCGGGGGGCTCGACACTGAAGCTTTCTTT; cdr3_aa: CASSQVGGLDTEAFF